In this sample, the clone carrying this T cell receptor (beta chain) turned up a few times. The antigen remains undetermined. Germline V gene lookup returns CDR1 SGHNT and CDR2 YYREEE (reference sequence). V lost 1 base and J 5 bases, leaving 7 bases between the germline ends. The CDR3 extends over 13 amino acids. The data are from a study of identical twins. Study observations and caveats: Cord blood beta clonotypes that were abundant carried fewer insertions, and memory repertoires showed no such trend.

TCRdb passed the 5' RACE reads through MiXCR, listing each CDR3 protein once. The table has approximately 630,000 distinct CDR3 sequences, 7% to 7.5% seen once; the top ten hold roughly 1.6%. In addition, the sample was reused for a study of yellow fever vaccine responses in identical twins.

The V call is TRBV5-4, the J call TRBJ2-1, with D hard to call. The clonotype comes from a woman younger than 30 in good health. The sample taken for sequencing was PBMCs. CDR3 residues: CASSLPSNNEQFF. The CDR3, as DNA: TGTGCCAGCAGCTTGCCGTCAAACAATGAGCAGTTCTTC.